The entry that follows covers one TCR beta chain sequence. This record belongs to a study of long-term antiretroviral therapy in people with HIV. The V end was cut by 6 bases, the J end by 2 bases, with 11 bases between. CDR3 size: 13 residues. CDR1 and CDR2 from the germline V gene are SNHLY and FYNNEI. At the survey level, the v3.0 immunoSEQ assay was run. Generated by immunoSEQ multiplex PCR, the TCRdb table keeps only in-frame clones and is missing some. The table has some 11,000 clones, roughly four fifths seen once. Post-ART PBMC samples numbered at least two per donor, and pre-ART ones at least one.

This sequence originates from a middle-aged man with HIV. The sample consisted of unsorted PBMCs, taken 1.8 years after starting antiretroviral therapy. This chain uses TRBV2 with TRBJ2-7; D perhaps matches TRBD1 (5 bases). CDR3 nucleotide sequence: TGTGCCAGCAGAGTAGACAGTGCCTACGAGCAGTACTTC. It encodes CASRVDSAYEQYF. Looking up the rest from reference TRBV2 and TRBJ2-7 gives the full variable domain: EPEVTQTPSHQVTQMGQEVILRCVPISNHLYFYWYRQILGQKVEFLVSFYNNEISEKSEIFDDQFSVERPDGSNFTLKIRSTKLEDSAMYFCASRVDSAYEQYFGPGTRLTVT.